A single sample is the source of the 18 T cell receptor beta chains below, sequenced in a study of T cell responses to AZD1222 COVID-19 vaccine. Profiling relied on immunoSEQ multiplex PCR, and the TCRdb table lists in-frame clones only, not all of them. The sample consists of about 94,000 clones, 90% of them appearing once. Source: peripheral blood, taken on day 0 of AZD1222 vaccination. These receptors all stem from an adult in good health.

The J gene is TRBJ1-1, the V gene TRBV6-2 or TRBV6-3; a possible D gene is TRBD1 (5 bases). CDR1 and CDR2 (germline): MNHEY, SVGEGT. V dropped 4 bases and J dropped 4 bases, with 13 bases sitting between them. CDR3 length: 14 amino acids. CDR3 nucleotide sequence: TGTGCCAGCAGTTGGGGCTTAGGCAGCACTGAAGCTTTCTTT. It is translated as CASSWGLGSTEAFF.

This clone has only one observation. The rearrangement uses TRBV19 and TRBJ2-7; 7 positions match TRBD1. The CDR3 is 17 amino acids. Germline V lookup: CDR1 LNHDA, CDR2 SQIVND (reference sequence). V gave up 5 bases and J gave up 0 bases; unmatched junction bases: 13. CDR3 bases: TGTGCCAGTAGTCTCGAAACAGGGGTCTCGAGCTCCTACGAGCAGTACTTC. Its translation is CASSLETGVSSSYEQYF.

This chain joins TRBV7-9 and TRBJ1-6; D may be TRBD1 (5 bases). CDR3 length: 14 amino acids. In germline, CDR1 is SEHNR, CDR2 FQNEAQ (reference sequence). The V gene lost 4 bases and the J gene lost 10 bases, with 14 bases spanning the gap. The CDR3 loop reads CASSSGHGISPLHF. The CDR3 bases are TGTGCCAGCAGCTCCGGACACGGGATCTCACCCCTCCACTTT. Complete variable domain (other parts from reference TRBV7-9 and TRBJ1-6): DTGVSQNPRHKITKRGQNVTFRCDPISEHNRLYWYRQTLGQGPEFLTYFQNEAQLEKSRLLSDRFSAERPKGSFSTLEIQRTEQGDSAMYLCASSSGHGISPLHFGNGTRLTVT.

The V and J genes are TRBV6-4 and TRBJ2-2, with 7 bases matching TRBD1. The CDR3 has 16 residues. Looked up from germline, CDR1 is MRHNA and CDR2 is SNTAGT. The V segment lost 5 bases and the J segment 5 bases; nucleotides outside the gene matches: 11. CDR3 nucleotide sequence: TGTGCCAGCAGTCCAAACCCCGGGACAGCTACCGGGGAGCTGTTTTTT. Encoded protein: CASSPNPGTATGELFF.

The chain employs TRBV5-6 and TRBJ1-2, with D perhaps matching TRBD1 (5 bases). This CDR3 has 14 amino acids. Germline-derived CDR1 and CDR2 are SGHDT and YYEEEE. The V end lost 3 bases, the J end lost 7 bases, and 16 bases lay between the germline ends. Here the CDR3 reads CASSSRGELGGYTF. DNA for the CDR3: TGTGCCAGCAGCTCCCGGGGCGAGCTCGGTGGCTACACCTTC.

The chain carries TRBV24-1 and TRBJ2-6; D is unresolved. Germline CDR1 and CDR2: KGHDR and SFDVKD. There are 14 residues in the CDR3. Trimming took off 4 bases at V and 4 bases at J, with 7 bases between the two ends. CDR3 nucleotides: TGTGCCACCAGTGACGCCGGCGGGGCCAACGTCCTGACTTTC. Encoded protein: CATSDAGGANVLTF.

The genes are TRBV10-3 and TRBJ1-2, with 7 bases matching TRBD1. V lost 6 bases and J lost 4; bases outside the gene matches: 5. Germline CDR1 and CDR2: ENHRY and SYGVKD. The CDR3 contains 13 residues. Written as DNA, the CDR3 is TGTGCCATCAGAGGACAGGTTGGCTATGGCTACACCTTC. Translation gives CAIRGQVGYGYTF.

This chain links TRBV9 with TRBJ2-7, with no clear D. The CDR3 runs to 13 residues. V was cut by 0 bases and J by 5 bases, with 9 bases left in between. Germline V gene lookup returns CDR1 SGDLS and CDR2 YYNGEE. For the CDR3, the DNA is TGTGCCAGCAGCGTAGATGAAGGCAACGAGCAGTACTTC. Protein: CASSVDEGNEQYF.

The chain employs TRBV7-9 and TRBJ2-5, with D hard to call. This CDR3 has 11 residues. Trimming removed 8 bases from V and 3 bases from J, with 7 bases in between. Germline V lookup: CDR1 SEHNR, CDR2 FQNEAQ (reference sequence). The CDR3 here is CASVPEETQYF. Here the CDR3 DNA reads TGTGCCAGCGTCCCTGAAGAGACCCAGTACTTC.

This rearrangement joins TRBV27 to TRBJ2-3; maybe TRBD2 (6 bases). Trimming removed 4 bases from V and 0 bases from J, with 8 bases in between. CDR1 and CDR2 (germline): MNHEY, SMNVEV (reference sequence). The CDR3 has 14 amino acids. CDR3 DNA: TGTGCCAGCAGTTCCGGGACTAGCACAGATACGCAGTATTTT. Residues: CASSSGTSTDTQYF.

This sequence joins TRBV7-2 and TRBJ2-7, with D tentatively TRBD1 (6 bases). The CDR3 sequence is 15 residues long. Germline CDR1 and CDR2: SGHTA and FQGNSA. Trimming removed 5 bases from V and 5 bases from J, with 19 bases in between. This CDR3 reads CASSNRQARDHEQYF. In DNA form, the CDR3 reads TGTGCCAGCAGCAACCGACAGGCGAGGGACCACGAGCAGTACTTC.

The chain recombines TRBV19 with TRBJ1-5; unclear D gene. The germline V gene has CDR1 LNHDA and CDR2 SQIVND (reference sequence). This CDR3 region has 14 residues. With 1 base removed from V and 0 bases from J, the gap between germline ends came to 4 bases. The CDR3 DNA is TGTGCCAGTAGTATAGTTGTTAGCAATCAGCCCCAGCATTTT. Translated: CASSIVVSNQPQHF.

The chain is built from TRBV7-9 and TRBJ2-7; tentative D call: TRBD1 (5 bases). Germline CDR1 is SEHNR and CDR2 is FQNEAQ (reference sequence). Trimming shortened V by 2 bases and J by 0 bases, and 11 bases separated the two germline ends. The CDR3 loop spans 15 amino acids. As DNA, the CDR3 is TGTGCCAGCAGCTTAATTCAGGGCAGCTCCTACGAGCAGTACTTC. Residues: CASSLIQGSSYEQYF.

V gene TRBV10-3 combines with J gene TRBJ1-5; unclear D gene. Trimming left V 2 bases short and J 2 bases short, with 10 bases between. The CDR3 is 15 residues long. Germline loops: CDR1 ENHRY, CDR2 SYGVKD. The CDR3 DNA follows: TGTGCCATCAGTGAGACCTGGACGGGCAATCAGCCCCAGCATTTT. Translated, it gives CAISETWTGNQPQHF.

The chain combines TRBV5-4 with TRBJ2-6, with unresolved D. CDR3 length equals 15 residues. V was cut by 0 bases and J by 0 bases, with 4 bases left in between. The germline V gene encodes CDR1 SGHNT and CDR2 YYREEE (reference sequence). CDR3 in amino acids: CASSLGNSGANVLTF. CDR3 in DNA: TGTGCCAGCAGCTTGGGCAACTCTGGGGCCAACGTCCTGACTTTC.

The rearrangement uses TRBV10-3 and TRBJ2-1, with TRBD1 matching 7 bases. The CDR3 contains 15 residues. The trim removed 5 bases at V and 8 bases at J, leaving 12 bases unmatched. CDR1 is ENHRY and CDR2 is SYGVKD in the germline V gene. CDR3 sequence (DNA): TGTGCCATCAGTCAACAGGGACAGACAAGGCATGAGCAGTTCTTC. It specifies CAISQQGQTRHEQFF.

This sequence joins TRBV10-1 and TRBJ2-2; 7 bases are a match to TRBD2. Trimming cost V 0 bases and J 1 base; bases outside gene matches: 11. The CDR3 is 19 residues long. Germline CDR1 and CDR2: WNHNN and SYGVQD (reference sequence). CDR3 nucleotide sequence: TGCGCCAGCAGTGAGTCTGTCTGCTTACCGGGGGGGAACACCGGGGAGCTGTTTTTT. Its protein product is CASSESVCLPGGNTGELFF.

CDR3 sequence reads: CASSDSPGEKLFF. CDR3 DNA: TGTGCCAGCAGTGATTCACCGGGTGAAAAACTGTTTTTT. The J gene is TRBJ1-4, the V gene TRBV25-1; D unresolved. The CDR3 has 13 amino acids. Trimming took 3 bases from V and 7 from J, leaving 9 bases between them. Germline lookup yields CDR1 MGHDK and CDR2 SYGVNS.